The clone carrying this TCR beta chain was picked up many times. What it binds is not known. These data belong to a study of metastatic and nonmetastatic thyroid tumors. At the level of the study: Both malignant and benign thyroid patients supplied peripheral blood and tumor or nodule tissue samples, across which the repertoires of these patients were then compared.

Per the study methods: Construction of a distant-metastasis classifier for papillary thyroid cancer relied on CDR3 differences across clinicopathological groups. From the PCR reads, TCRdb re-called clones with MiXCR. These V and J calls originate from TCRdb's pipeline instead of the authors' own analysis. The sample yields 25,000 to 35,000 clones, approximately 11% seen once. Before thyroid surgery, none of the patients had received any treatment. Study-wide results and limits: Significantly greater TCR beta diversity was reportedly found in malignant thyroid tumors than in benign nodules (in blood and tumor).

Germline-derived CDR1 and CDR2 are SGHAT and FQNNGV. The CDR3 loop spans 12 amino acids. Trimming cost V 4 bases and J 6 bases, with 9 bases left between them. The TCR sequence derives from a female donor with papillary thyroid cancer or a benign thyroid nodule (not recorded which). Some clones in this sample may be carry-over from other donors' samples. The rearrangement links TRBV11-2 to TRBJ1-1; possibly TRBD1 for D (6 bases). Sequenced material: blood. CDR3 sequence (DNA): TGTGCCAGCAGCTCGGGACATTCTGAAGCTTTCTTT. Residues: CASSSGHSEAFF.